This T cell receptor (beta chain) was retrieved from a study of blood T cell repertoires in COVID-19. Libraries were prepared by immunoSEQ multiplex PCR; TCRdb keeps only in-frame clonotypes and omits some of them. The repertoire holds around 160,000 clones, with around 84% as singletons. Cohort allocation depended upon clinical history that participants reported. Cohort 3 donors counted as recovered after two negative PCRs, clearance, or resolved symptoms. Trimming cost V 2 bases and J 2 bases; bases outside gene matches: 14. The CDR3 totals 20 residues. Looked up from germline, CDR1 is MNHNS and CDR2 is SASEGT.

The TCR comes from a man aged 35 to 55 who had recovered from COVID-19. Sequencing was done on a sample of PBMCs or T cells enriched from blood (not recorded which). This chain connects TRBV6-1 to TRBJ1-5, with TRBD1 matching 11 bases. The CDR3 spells CASSEYHVDRGHVGNQPQHF. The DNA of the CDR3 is TGTGCCAGCAGTGAATATCACGTGGACAGGGGGCATGTAGGCAATCAGCCCCAGCATTTT.